What follows are 2 T cell receptor beta chains derived from one specimen sequenced in a study of shared clonotypes between healthy human individuals. Measured with immunoSEQ multiplex PCR; TCRdb has only the in-frame clones, and not every one. The data contain about 2.3 million clones, 85% to 95% of them singletons. The specimen was naive CD4+ T cells from PBMCs. The subset here: CD45RA+ positively selected. The origin of the receptors is a young man in good health. Some clones in this sample may be carry-over from other donors' samples.

The V and J genes are TRBV27 and TRBJ2-2, with TRBD2 matching 11 bases. V trimming: 6 bases; J trimming: 6 bases; junction bases outside the gene matches: 6. The CDR3 has 15 amino acids. Germline CDR1 MNHEY, CDR2 SMNVEV (reference sequence). The CDR3 loop is CASSLSGRAAGELFF. The CDR3 DNA reads as TGTGCCAGCAGCCTTAGCGGGAGGGCCGCCGGGGAGCTGTTTTTT.

This chain uses TRBV29-1 with TRBJ2-3, with D perhaps assigned TRBD1 or TRBD2 (8 bases each). The CDR3 sequence is 14 residues long. The germline V gene encodes CDR1 SQVTM and CDR2 ANQGSEA. CDR3 sequence (DNA): TGCGCGGGGGGAGCAGGGGGCGTCACAGATACGCAGTATTTT. As protein: CAGGAGGVTDTQYF.